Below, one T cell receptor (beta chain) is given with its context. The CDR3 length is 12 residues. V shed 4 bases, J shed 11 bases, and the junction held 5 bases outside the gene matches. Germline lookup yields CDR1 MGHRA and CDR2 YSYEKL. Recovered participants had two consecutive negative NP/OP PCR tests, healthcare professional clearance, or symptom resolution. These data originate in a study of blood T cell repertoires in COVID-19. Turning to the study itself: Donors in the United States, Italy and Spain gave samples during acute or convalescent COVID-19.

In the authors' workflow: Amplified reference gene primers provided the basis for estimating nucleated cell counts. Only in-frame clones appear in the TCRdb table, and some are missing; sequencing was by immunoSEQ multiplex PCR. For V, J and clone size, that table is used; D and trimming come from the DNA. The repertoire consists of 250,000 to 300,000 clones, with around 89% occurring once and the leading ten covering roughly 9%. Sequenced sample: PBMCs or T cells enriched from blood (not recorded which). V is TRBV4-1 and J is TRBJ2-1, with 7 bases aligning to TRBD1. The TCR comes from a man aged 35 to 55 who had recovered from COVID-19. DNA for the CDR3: TGCGCCAGCAGCCCCGGACAGGACAAGCAGTTCTTC. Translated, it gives CASSPGQDKQFF.